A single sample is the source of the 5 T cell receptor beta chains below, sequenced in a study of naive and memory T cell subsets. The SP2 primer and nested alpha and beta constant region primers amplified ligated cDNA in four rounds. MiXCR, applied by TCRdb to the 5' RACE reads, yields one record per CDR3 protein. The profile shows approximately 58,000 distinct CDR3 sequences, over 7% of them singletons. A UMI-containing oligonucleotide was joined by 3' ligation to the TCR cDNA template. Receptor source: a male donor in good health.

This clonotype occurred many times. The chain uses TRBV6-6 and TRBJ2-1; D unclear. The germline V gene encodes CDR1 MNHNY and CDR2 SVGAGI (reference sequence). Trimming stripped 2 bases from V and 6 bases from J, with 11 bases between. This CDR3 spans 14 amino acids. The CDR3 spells CASSYTGVSNEQFF. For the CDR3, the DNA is TGTGCCAGCAGTTACACCGGTGTCAGCAATGAGCAGTTCTTC.

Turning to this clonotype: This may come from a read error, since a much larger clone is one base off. CDR3 in DNA: TGTGTCAGCAGCCCCCCCGGGGCCTCTGGAAACACCATATATTTT. This translates into CVSSPPGASGNTIYF. The rearrangement uses TRBV7-8 and TRBJ1-3; tentatively, D is TRBD1 (5 bases). Germline V gives CDR1 SGHVS, CDR2 FQNEAQ. The CDR3 runs 15 residues.

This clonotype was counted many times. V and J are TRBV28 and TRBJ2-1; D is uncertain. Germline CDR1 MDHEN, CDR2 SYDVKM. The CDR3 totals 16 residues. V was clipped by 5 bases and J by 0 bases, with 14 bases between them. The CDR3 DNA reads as TGTGCCAGCAGTCCAACTGCATGGGGCTCCTACAATGAGCAGTTCTTC. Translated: CASSPTAWGSYNEQFF.

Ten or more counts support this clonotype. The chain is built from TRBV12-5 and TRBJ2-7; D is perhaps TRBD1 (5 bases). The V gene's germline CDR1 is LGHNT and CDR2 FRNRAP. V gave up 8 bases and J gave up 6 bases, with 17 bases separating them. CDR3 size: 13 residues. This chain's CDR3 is CASTRDFPGEQYF. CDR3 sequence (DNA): TGTGCTAGTACCAGGGATTTCCCAGGCGAGCAGTACTTC.

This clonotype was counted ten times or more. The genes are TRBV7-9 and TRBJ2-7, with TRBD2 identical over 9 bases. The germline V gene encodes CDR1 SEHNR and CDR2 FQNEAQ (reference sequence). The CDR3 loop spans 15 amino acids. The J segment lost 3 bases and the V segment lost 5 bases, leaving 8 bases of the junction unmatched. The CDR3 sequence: CASSPFSGSLYEQYF. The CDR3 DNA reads TGTGCCAGCAGCCCATTTAGCGGGAGTCTCTACGAGCAGTACTTC.